These 25 T cell receptor beta chains came from one sample sequenced in a study of spatial heterogeneity in lung cancer (dated by TCRdb to the late 2010s). The time point label corresponds to: sample taken at primary tumor resection. TCR sequencing used whole RNA extracted from tumor and nontumor lung tissue, or from cryopreserved PBMC samples, without cell sorting. Library prep was done by 5' RACE. The data were produced on a NextSeq 500. TCRdb reworked the public reads: Q25 trimming with fastp, MiXCR clone assembly, productive beta chains retained. One record per CDR3 amino acid sequence lists the most common genes and DNA. This sample gives over 11,000 distinct CDR3 sequences in total; about a tenth of them show up just once. Jointly, the top ten make up approximately 32% of the sample. Sample: PBMCs, taken at surgery. These receptors were collected from a male donor with early-stage non-small cell lung cancer.

This clonotype was detected many times. This rearrangement joins TRBV30 to TRBJ2-7; D remains ambiguous. Deletions cut 1 base from V and 3 bases from J, with 10 bases between. CDR3 length: 13 residues. Germline CDR1 is GTSNPN and CDR2 is SVGIG (reference sequence). The CDR3 DNA sequence: TGTGCCTGGAGTGATGAATCAATCTACGAGCAGTACTTC. Amino acid sequence: CAWSDESIYEQYF. The full variable domain, its missing parts supplied by reference TRBV30 and TRBJ2-7, is SQTIHQWPATLVQPVGSPLSLECTVEGTSNPNLYWYRQAAGRGLQLLFYSVGIGQISSEVPQNLSASRPQDRQFILSSKKLLLSDSGFYLCAWSDESIYEQYFGPGTRLTVT.

This clonotype was observed many times. This chain links TRBV28 with TRBJ2-2, with D unresolved. CDR3 length: 16 residues. Germline V gene lookup returns CDR1 MDHEN and CDR2 SYDVKM. V was cut by 2 bases and J by 5 bases, with 15 bases left in between. CDR3 bases: TGTGCCAGCAGTTTACGGGTAGGCAGAGGAACCGGGGAGCTGTTTTTT. Translation: CASSLRVGRGTGELFF. Full variable domain (missing parts from reference TRBV28 and TRBJ2-2): DVKVTQSSRYLVKRTGEKVFLECVQDMDHENMFWYRQDPGLGLRLIYFSYDVKMKEKGDIPEGYSVSREKKERFSLILESASTNQTSMYLCASSLRVGRGTGELFFGEGSRLTVL.

In this sample, this clonotype turned up many times. This chain joins TRBV9 and TRBJ2-5, with a weak D call TRBD2 (6 bases). This CDR3 is 14 amino acids long. Trimming took off 0 bases at V and 3 bases at J, with 9 bases between the two ends. The V gene's germline CDR1 is SGDLS and CDR2 YYNGEE. The CDR3, as DNA: TGTGCCAGCAGCGTAGTGGGGGGAGAAGAGACCCAGTACTTC. Protein sequence: CASSVVGGEETQYF. The variable domain in full, with the rest retrieved from reference TRBV9 and TRBJ2-5, is DSGVTQTPKHLITATGQRVTLRCSPRSGDLSVYWYQQSLDQGLQFLIQYYNGEERAKGNILERFSAQQFPDLHSELNLSSLELGDSALYFCASSVVGGEETQYFGPGTRLLVL.

This clonotype was seen at least ten times. The chain uses TRBV7-9 and TRBJ2-3; no firm D call. V was shortened by 5 bases and J by 2 bases, with 8 bases between the two germline ends. Germline lookup yields CDR1 SEHNR and CDR2 FQNEAQ (reference sequence). This CDR3 spans 13 amino acids. The CDR3 DNA reads TGTGCCAGCAGCCGAGGTACCACAGATACGCAGTATTTT. Its protein product is CASSRGTTDTQYF.

This clonotype was counted a few times. The CDR3: CSARGPGGSGNLDNEQFF. The CDR3 DNA reads TGCAGTGCTAGAGGTCCGGGAGGAAGCGGGAATCTGGACAATGAGCAGTTCTTC. The chain uses TRBV20-1 and TRBJ2-1; TRBD2 agrees at 7 bases. The V gene end was trimmed by 1 base and the J gene end by 5 bases; junction bases not matched to a gene: 17. The CDR3 extends over 18 amino acids. Germline CDR1 and CDR2: DFQATT and SNEGSKA (reference sequence).

This clonotype was counted once. The chain recombines TRBV3-1 with TRBJ2-1; D is undetermined. CDR3 length: 13 residues. Germline V gene sequence: CDR1 LGHDT, CDR2 YNNKEL (reference sequence). Trimming took 7 bases from V and 8 from J, leaving 15 bases between them. Written as DNA, the CDR3 is TGTGCCAGCACCCAGATAGGTCGGCATGAGCAGTTCTTC. The encoded protein is CASTQIGRHEQFF.

In its sample, this clonotype was seen many times. This rearrangement joins TRBV28 to TRBJ2-3; TRBD2 might be the D (7 bases). The germline CDR1 and CDR2 sequences are MDHEN and SYDVKM. The germline V and J ends were trimmed by 2 bases and 0 bases, with 27 bases remaining between them. The CDR3 runs 21 residues. The CDR3 loop is CASSLGEGGQLGGTSTDTQYF. The CDR3 DNA sequence: TGTGCCAGCAGTTTAGGGGAGGGAGGACAGCTCGGCGGTACTAGCACAGATACGCAGTATTTT.

The J gene is TRBJ1-6, the V gene TRBV11-2, with 7 nucleotides matching TRBD1. Trimming at V came to 1 base and at J to 8 bases, leaving 5 bases not matched to a gene. Germline V gene lookup returns CDR1 SGHAT and CDR2 FQNNGV. This CDR3 has 15 amino acids. The DNA of the CDR3 is TGTGCCAGCAGCTTAGCGGGGCAGGGGGATTCACCCCTCCACTTT. Translating gives CASSLAGQGDSPLHF.

The rearrangement uses TRBV6-2 or TRBV6-3 and TRBJ2-2, with TRBD2 identical over 9 bases. In germline, CDR1 is MNHEY, CDR2 SVGEGT. The length of the CDR3 is 15 residues. The junction had 6 bases not matched to a gene; V was cut back by 5 bases and J by 5 bases. CDR3 residues: CASSGRLAETGELFF. The CDR3 DNA is TGTGCCAGCAGTGGACGACTAGCGGAGACCGGGGAGCTGTTTTTT.

This clonotype was detected only once. The V gene is TRBV27, the J gene TRBJ2-2; D may match TRBD1 or TRBD2 (5 bases each). The CDR3 is made up of 15 amino acids. In germline, CDR1 is MNHEY, CDR2 SMNVEV (reference sequence). The germline V and J ends were trimmed by 5 bases and 0 bases, with 10 bases remaining between them. The CDR3 is CASSPRGPNTGELFF. CDR3 nucleotide sequence: TGTGCCAGCAGTCCGAGGGGACCGAACACCGGGGAGCTGTTTTTT.

This clonotype has a count of ten or more. The chain recombines TRBV15 with TRBJ2-3, with D unclear. V gave up 7 bases and J gave up 2 bases, with 7 bases separating them. This CDR3 contains 12 residues. Germline CDR1 LNHNV, CDR2 YYDKDF (reference sequence). The CDR3, as DNA: TGTGCCACCACGGAAAACACAGATACGCAGTATTTT. Translating it yields CATTENTDTQYF. Based on the CDR3 plus reference TRBV15 and TRBJ2-3, the full variable domain is DAMVIQNPRYQVTQFGKPVTLSCSQTLNHNVMYWYQQKSSQAPKLLFHYYDKDFNNEADTPDNFQSRRPNTSFCFLDIRSPGLGDTAMYLCATTENTDTQYFGPGTRLTVL.

Many counts were recorded for this clonotype. The rearrangement links TRBV5-8 to TRBJ2-6, with D unclear. The germline V gene has CDR1 SGHTS and CDR2 YDEGEE. Trimming shortened V by 0 bases and J by 0 bases, and 4 bases separated the two germline ends. This CDR3 is built from 15 residues. CDR3 coding DNA: TGTGCCAGCAGCTTGGGTAACTCTGGGGCCAACGTCCTGACTTTC. This gives the protein CASSLGNSGANVLTF.

This clonotype was detected many times. The gene calls are TRBV6-5 and TRBJ2-7, with 13 nucleotides matching TRBD2. The germline V gene has CDR1 MNHEY and CDR2 SVGAGI. V gave up 7 bases and J gave up 6 bases; unmatched junction bases: 6. The CDR3 contains 14 residues. CDR3 residues: CASKRGLAGAEQYF. The CDR3 nucleotides are TGTGCCAGCAAACGCGGACTAGCGGGAGCCGAGCAGTACTTC.

This clonotype was seen many times. V is TRBV6-2 or TRBV6-3 and J is TRBJ1-5; a weak D match, TRBD1 (5 bases). The CDR3 has 17 amino acids. V was pared by 10 bases and J by 0 bases, with 22 bases between. Germline CDR1 MNHEY, CDR2 SVGEGT. This CDR3 reads CATIGRATAYSNQPQHF. DNA of the CDR3: TGTGCCACCATCGGACGCGCGACAGCGTATAGCAATCAGCCCCAGCATTTT.

The chain links TRBV19 to TRBJ2-2; D perhaps matches TRBD1 (5 bases). CDR1 and CDR2 from the germline V gene are LNHDA and SQIVND (reference sequence). This CDR3 has 18 amino acids. V was trimmed by 5 bases and J by 0 bases, leaving 19 bases between them. CDR3 protein: CASSDPRGRTANTGELFF. CDR3 nucleotides: TGTGCCAGTAGTGACCCAAGGGGCAGGACCGCGAACACCGGGGAGCTGTTTTTT.

This clonotype was seen many times. The chain has TRBV7-3 and TRBJ2-1, with 7 bases that match TRBD2. The junction had 5 bases not matched to a gene; V was cut back by 5 bases and J by 1 base. The V gene's germline CDR1 is SGHTA and CDR2 FQGTGA. The CDR3 extends over 15 amino acids. The DNA for the CDR3 is TGTGCCAGCAGCCTCACGGGAGGATCCTACAATGAGCAGTTCTTC. Protein product: CASSLTGGSYNEQFF.

In its sample, this clonotype was seen many times. The V and J genes are TRBV7-3 and TRBJ2-1; 10 bases are shared with TRBD2. The CDR3 length is 16 residues. V gave up 5 bases and J gave up 6 bases; unmatched junction bases: 10. CDR1 SGHTA and CDR2 FQGTGA come from the germline V gene. The chain's CDR3 is CASSPQAGGVGNEQFF. Here the CDR3 DNA reads TGTGCCAGCAGCCCCCAAGCGGGAGGGGTGGGCAATGAGCAGTTCTTC.

Ten or more counts support this clonotype. The J gene is TRBJ2-1, the V gene TRBV7-6; possibly TRBD2 for D (5 bases). From germline, CDR1 is SGHVS and CDR2 FNYEAQ. The CDR3 is 15 amino acids. Between the trimmed V and J ends, which lost 5 bases and 5 bases, there was a span of 16 bases. This CDR3 is CASSTFASGNNEQFF. DNA for the CDR3: TGTGCCAGCAGCACATTCGCCAGCGGCAACAATGAGCAGTTCTTC.

This clonotype was seen repeatedly, ten times or more. The J gene is TRBJ1-4, the V gene TRBV28; D is perhaps TRBD1 (5 bases). Germline CDR1 is MDHEN and CDR2 is SYDVKM. This CDR3 comprises 15 residues. V lost 4 bases and J 7 bases, leaving 16 bases between the germline ends. CDR3 coding DNA: TGTGCCAGCAGTTCATTCCGGGACGAACTTGAAAAACTGTTTTTT. It codes for CASSSFRDELEKLFF.

In its sample, this clonotype was seen many times. The chain couples TRBV16 to TRBJ2-1; 10 bases are shared with TRBD2. Trimming took 8 bases from V and 3 from J; bases not matched to a gene: 7. CDR1 and CDR2 from the germline V gene are KGHSY and FQNENV. The CDR3 loop spans 15 amino acids. CDR3 sequence reads: CASGRVAGGYNEQFF. CDR3 nucleotides: TGTGCCAGCGGCCGCGTAGCGGGGGGCTACAATGAGCAGTTCTTC.

This clonotype was counted many times. The rearrangement joins TRBV4-2 to TRBJ2-1; TRBD1 might be the D (6 bases). V lost 3 bases and J 4 bases, leaving 16 bases between the germline ends. CDR3 length: 16 residues. CDR1 and CDR2 (germline): LGHNA, YNFKEQ. Here the CDR3 reads CASSQRAQGRYNEQFF. In DNA form, the CDR3 reads TGTGCCAGCAGCCAGAGGGCACAGGGTCGGTACAATGAGCAGTTCTTC.

Ten or more counts support this clonotype. This chain joins TRBV5-1 and TRBJ1-1; 7 bases match TRBD1. Germline V CDR1 and CDR2: SGHRS, YFSETQ. J was trimmed by 7 bases and V by 1 base; bases with no gene match: 4. The CDR3 spans 13 residues. CDR3: CASSLWGQFEAFF. CDR3 nucleotides: TGCGCCAGCAGCTTGTGGGGACAGTTTGAAGCTTTCTTT.

This clonotype occurred many times. The CDR3, as DNA: TGTGCCAGCAGCCAAGGGATGACTAGGCCTATCACAGATACGCAGTATTTT. Protein: CASSQGMTRPITDTQYF. The rearrangement joins TRBV3-1 to TRBJ2-3; D may be TRBD2 (6 bases). Germline CDR1 reads LGHDT; CDR2 reads YNNKEL (reference sequence). V was pared by 1 base and J by 2 bases, with 16 bases between. The CDR3 runs 17 residues.

The rearrangement joins TRBV28 to TRBJ1-6; D uncertain. The V end lost 6 bases, the J end lost 8 bases, and 11 bases lay between the germline ends. The CDR3 consists of 13 residues. Germline V gives CDR1 MDHEN, CDR2 SYDVKM. The chain's CDR3 is CASRWRRDSPLHF. The CDR3 bases are TGTGCCAGCAGATGGCGTCGGGATTCACCCCTCCACTTT.

This clonotype has ten or more counts. The chain couples TRBV3-1 to TRBJ1-5; no clear D. V lost 1 base to trimming and J lost 4 bases, with 8 bases between them. This CDR3 has 14 residues. Germline CDR1 and CDR2: LGHDT and YNNKEL (reference sequence). CDR3 in DNA: TGTGCCAGCAGCCAAGTTGCGGGGAATCAGCCCCAGCATTTT. It encodes CASSQVAGNQPQHF. Combining the CDR3 with reference TRBV3-1 and TRBJ1-5 gives the whole variable domain DTAVSQTPKYLVTQMGNDKSIKCEQNLGHDTMYWYKQDSKKFLKIMFSYNNKELIINETVPNRFSPKSPDKAHLNLHINSLELGDSAVYFCASSQVAGNQPQHFGDGTRLSIL.